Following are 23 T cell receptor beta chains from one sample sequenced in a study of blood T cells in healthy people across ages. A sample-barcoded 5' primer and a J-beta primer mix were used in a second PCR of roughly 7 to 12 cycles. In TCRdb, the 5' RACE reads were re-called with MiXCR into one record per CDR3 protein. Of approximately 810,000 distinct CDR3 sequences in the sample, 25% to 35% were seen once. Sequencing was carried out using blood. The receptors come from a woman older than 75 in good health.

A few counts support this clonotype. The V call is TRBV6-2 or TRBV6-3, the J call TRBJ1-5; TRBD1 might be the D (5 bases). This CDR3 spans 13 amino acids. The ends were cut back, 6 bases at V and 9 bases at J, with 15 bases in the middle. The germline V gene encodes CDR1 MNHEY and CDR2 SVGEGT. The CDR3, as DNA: TGTGCCAGCAGCGAAAGGGGTTCACGGCCCCAGCATTTT. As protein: CASSERGSRPQHF.

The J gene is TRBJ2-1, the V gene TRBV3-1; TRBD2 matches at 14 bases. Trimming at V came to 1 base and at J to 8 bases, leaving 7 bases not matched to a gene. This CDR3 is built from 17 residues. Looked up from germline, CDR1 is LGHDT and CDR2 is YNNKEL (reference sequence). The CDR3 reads CASSQAGLAGGSDEQFF. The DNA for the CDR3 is TGTGCCAGCAGCCAAGCCGGACTAGCGGGGGGAAGCGATGAGCAGTTCTTC.

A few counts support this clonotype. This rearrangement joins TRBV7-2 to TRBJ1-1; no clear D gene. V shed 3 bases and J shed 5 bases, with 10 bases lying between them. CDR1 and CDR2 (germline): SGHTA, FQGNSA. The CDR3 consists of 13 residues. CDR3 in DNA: TGTGCCAGCAGCTTGTCAGATGGTACTGAAGCTTTCTTT. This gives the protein CASSLSDGTEAFF.

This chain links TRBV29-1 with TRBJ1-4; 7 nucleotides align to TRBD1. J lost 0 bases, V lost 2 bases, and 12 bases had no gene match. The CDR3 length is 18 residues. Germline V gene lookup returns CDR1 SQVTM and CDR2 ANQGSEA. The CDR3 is CSVEHGGQAIATNEKLFF. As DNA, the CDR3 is TGCAGCGTTGAACATGGCGGACAGGCTATCGCAACTAATGAAAAACTGTTTTTT. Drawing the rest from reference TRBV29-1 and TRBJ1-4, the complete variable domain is SAVISQKPSRDICQRGTSLTIQCQVDSQVTMMFWYRQQPGQSLTLIATANQGSEATYESGFVIDKFPISRPNLTFSTLTVSNMSPEDSSIYLCSVEHGGQAIATNEKLFFGSGTQLSVL.

In DNA form, the CDR3 reads TGCAGTGCTAGAGATAGACCCTTGAGCTCCTACGAGCAGTACTTC. This codes for CSARDRPLSSYEQYF. J is TRBJ2-7 and V is TRBV20-1; D is ambiguous. This CDR3 has 15 amino acids. In germline, CDR1 is DFQATT, CDR2 SNEGSKA (reference sequence). Between the trimmed V and J ends, which lost 0 bases and 0 bases, there was a span of 12 bases.

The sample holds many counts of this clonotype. CDR3 protein: CASSRTTGVYNEQFF. The CDR3 coding sequence is TGTGCCAGCAGTCGAACGACAGGGGTCTACAATGAGCAGTTCTTC. The V call is TRBV14, the J call TRBJ2-1; 8 nucleotides match TRBD1. The V segment lost 6 bases and the J segment 3 bases; nucleotides outside the gene matches: 7. This CDR3 has 15 residues. The germline gives CDR1 SGHDN, CDR2 FVKESK.

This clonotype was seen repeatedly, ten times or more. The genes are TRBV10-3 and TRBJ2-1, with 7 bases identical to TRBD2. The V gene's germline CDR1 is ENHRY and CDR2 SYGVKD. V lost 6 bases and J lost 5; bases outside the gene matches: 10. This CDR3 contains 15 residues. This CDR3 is CAISLRLADDNEQFF. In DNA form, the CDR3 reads TGTGCCATCAGCCTGAGGCTAGCGGATGACAATGAGCAGTTCTTC.

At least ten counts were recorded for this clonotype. In nucleotides, the CDR3 is TGTGCCAGCAGCCAATGGACAGGGGCAGAGACCCAGTACTTC. Encoded protein: CASSQWTGAETQYF. The chain carries TRBV5-5 and TRBJ2-5; 9 nucleotides align to TRBD1. CDR1 is SGHKS and CDR2 is YYEKEE in the germline V gene (reference sequence). This CDR3 has 14 amino acids. V trimming: 4 bases; J trimming: 4 bases; junction bases outside the gene matches: 5.

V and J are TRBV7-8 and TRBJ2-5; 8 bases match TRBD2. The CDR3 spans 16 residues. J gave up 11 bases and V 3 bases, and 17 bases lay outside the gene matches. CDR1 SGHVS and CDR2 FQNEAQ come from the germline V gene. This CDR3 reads CASSLAIRASGYEQYF. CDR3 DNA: TGTGCCAGCAGCTTGGCGATAAGGGCTAGCGGGTATGAGCAGTACTTC.

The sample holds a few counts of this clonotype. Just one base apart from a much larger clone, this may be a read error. The CDR3 DNA follows: TGTGCCGGCAGCTTAGCGTTCCCAGAGACCCAGTACTTC. This gives the protein CAGSLAFPETQYF. The rearrangement joins TRBV7-2 to TRBJ2-4; D is perhaps TRBD2 (5 bases). The DNA end lines up better with TRBJ2-5; the J call may be wrong. CDR1 and CDR2 (germline): SGHTA, FQGNSA. The CDR3 runs 13 residues.

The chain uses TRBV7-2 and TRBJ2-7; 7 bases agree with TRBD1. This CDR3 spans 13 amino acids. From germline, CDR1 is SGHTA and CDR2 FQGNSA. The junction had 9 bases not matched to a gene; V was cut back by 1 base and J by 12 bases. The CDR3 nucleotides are TGTGCCAGCAGCTTAGGGCCTGAGAGGGGGCTGTACTTC. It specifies CASSLGPERGLYF.

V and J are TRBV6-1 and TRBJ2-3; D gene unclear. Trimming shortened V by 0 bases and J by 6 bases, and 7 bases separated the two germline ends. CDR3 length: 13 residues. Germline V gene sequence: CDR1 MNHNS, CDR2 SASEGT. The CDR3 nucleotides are TGTGCCAGCAGTGAAGCCTCGAGTGATACGCAGTATTTT. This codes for CASSEASSDTQYF.

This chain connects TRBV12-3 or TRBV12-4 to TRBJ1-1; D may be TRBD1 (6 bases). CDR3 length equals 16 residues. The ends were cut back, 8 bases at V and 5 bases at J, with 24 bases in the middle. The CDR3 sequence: CASRNQPGEGGTEAFF. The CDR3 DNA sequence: TGTGCCAGCCGAAACCAGCCCGGGGAGGGGGGGACTGAAGCTTTCTTT.

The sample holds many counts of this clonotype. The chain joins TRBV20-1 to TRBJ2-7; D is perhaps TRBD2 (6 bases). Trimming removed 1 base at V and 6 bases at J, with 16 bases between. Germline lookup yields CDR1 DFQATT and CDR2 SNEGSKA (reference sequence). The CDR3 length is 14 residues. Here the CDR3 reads CSARARGWSVEQYF. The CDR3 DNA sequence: TGCAGTGCTAGAGCGCGGGGTTGGTCGGTCGAGCAGTACTTC.

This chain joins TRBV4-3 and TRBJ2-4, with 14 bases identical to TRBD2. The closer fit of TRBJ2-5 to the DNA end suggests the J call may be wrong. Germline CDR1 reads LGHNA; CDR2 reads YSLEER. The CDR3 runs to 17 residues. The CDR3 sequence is CASSRTSGGHRQETQYF. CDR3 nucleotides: TGCGCCAGCAGCCGGACTAGCGGGGGGCATCGCCAAGAGACCCAGTACTTC.

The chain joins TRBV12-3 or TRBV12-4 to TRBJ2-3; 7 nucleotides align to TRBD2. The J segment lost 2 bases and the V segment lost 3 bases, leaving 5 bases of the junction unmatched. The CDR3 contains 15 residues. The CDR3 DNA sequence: TGTGCCAGCAGTTTCGGGAGGACCTCCACAGATACGCAGTATTTT. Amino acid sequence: CASSFGRTSTDTQYF.

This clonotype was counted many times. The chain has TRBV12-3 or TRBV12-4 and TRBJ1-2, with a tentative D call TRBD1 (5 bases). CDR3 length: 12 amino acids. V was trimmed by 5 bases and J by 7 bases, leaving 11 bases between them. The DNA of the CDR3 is TGTGCCAGCAGTCCGAACAGGTTTGGCTACACCTTC. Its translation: CASSPNRFGYTF.

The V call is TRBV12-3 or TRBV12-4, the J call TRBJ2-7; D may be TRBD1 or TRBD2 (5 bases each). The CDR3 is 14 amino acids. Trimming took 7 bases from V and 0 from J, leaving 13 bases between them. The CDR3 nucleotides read TGTGCCAGCAATCCCTCGGGACGCTCCTACGAGCAGTACTTC. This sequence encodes CASNPSGRSYEQYF.

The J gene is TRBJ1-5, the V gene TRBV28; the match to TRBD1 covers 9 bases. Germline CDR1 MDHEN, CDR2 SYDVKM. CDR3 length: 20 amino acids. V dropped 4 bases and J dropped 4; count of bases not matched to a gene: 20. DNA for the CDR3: TGTGCCAGCAGTTCCATTTTGGGGGGACAGGGAGGGCTCGGAAATCAGCCCCAGCATTTT. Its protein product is CASSSILGGQGGLGNQPQHF.

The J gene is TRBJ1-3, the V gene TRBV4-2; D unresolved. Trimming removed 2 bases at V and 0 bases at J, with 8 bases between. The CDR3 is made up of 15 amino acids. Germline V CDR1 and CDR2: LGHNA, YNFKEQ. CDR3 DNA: TGTGCCAGCAGCCAAAGTCGGCTCTCTGGAAACACCATATATTTT. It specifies CASSQSRLSGNTIYF.

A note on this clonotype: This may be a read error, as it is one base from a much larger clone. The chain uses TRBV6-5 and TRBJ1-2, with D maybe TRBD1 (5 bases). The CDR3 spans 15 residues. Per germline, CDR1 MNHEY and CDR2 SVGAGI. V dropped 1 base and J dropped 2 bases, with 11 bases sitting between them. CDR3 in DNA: TGTGCCAGCAGTTACTGGGACGGGGGGAACTATGGCTACACCTTC. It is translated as CASSYWDGGNYGYTF.

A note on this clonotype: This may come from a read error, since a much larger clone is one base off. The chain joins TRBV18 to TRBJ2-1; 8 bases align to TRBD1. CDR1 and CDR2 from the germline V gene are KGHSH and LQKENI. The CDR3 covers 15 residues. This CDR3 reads CAGSPGDRMYNEQFF. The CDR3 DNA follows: TGTGCCGGCTCACCGGGGGACAGGATGTACAATGAGCAGTTCTTC.

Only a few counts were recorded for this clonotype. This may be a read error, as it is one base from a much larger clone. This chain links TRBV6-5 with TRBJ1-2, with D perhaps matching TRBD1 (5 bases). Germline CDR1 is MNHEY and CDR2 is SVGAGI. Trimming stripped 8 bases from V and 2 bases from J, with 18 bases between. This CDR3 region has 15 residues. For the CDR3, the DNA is TGTGCCAGCGGGGCTTCAACACAGGCAAACTATGGCTACACCTTC. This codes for CASGASTQANYGYTF.